This note documents a single TCR beta chain sequence. Its antigen is still unknown. Trimming cost V 7 bases and J 3 bases; bases outside gene matches: 12. This CDR3 region has 16 residues. Germline CDR1 and CDR2: LNHDA and SQIVND (reference sequence). Vbeta (60) and Jbeta (13) primers were used in the PCR. The protocol was immunoSEQ multiplex PCR, while the TCRdb copy is restricted to in-frame clones and leaves out a portion. The table shows around 120,000 clones, with about 81% occurring only once. This record comes from a study of cytomegalovirus exposure and HLA in healthy donors. Broader study findings: There were some V segments, including TRBV6-2 and TRBV6-3, excluded as indistinguishable. A list of around 150 TCR beta chains associated with cytomegalovirus was given. Later analysis identified a missense DCLRE1C variant that was linked to TCR beta V- and J-gene trimming.

This receptor was obtained from a woman in her 50s in good health and CMV-seropositive. The source material was PBMCs. This chain links TRBV19 with TRBJ1-1; TRBD1 matches at 9 bases. As DNA, the CDR3 is TGTGCCAGTATGCCCAATATGGACAGGGGCGACACTGAAGCTTTCTTT. Translated: CASMPNMDRGDTEAFF.